This T cell receptor (beta chain) comes out of a study of blood T cell repertoires in COVID-19 (TCRdb year 2020). General notes on the study: Collaborator samples came from the United States, Italy and Spain and covered acute and convalescent phases of COVID-19. Samples came from the ongoing ImmuneRACE study (first 160 participants) plus 1,254 subjects from 6 global collaborators. The dataset comprised deeply sampled blood TCRbeta repertoires from subjects exposed to, actively infected with, or recovered from COVID-19. Where available, HLA class I and class II types were taken from metadata supplied by the sample provider and were not determined by assay-based typing. A de-identified subject ID, COVID-19 status, age in years and sex were almost always included in the sample metadata. The material from the prospective study consisted of cDNA or gDNA derived from T cells, B-cell-depleted T cells, or PBMCs. The repertoires were released in a freely available public database intended as a resource for research on the immune response to SARS-CoV-2. What the study reported, not specific to this receptor: The amount of clinical and demographic metadata varied by source and participant and was provided uncurated.

Collaborating institutions collected whole blood in K2EDTA tubes following their own protocols. Collaborator samples were shipped for TCRbeta analysis as frozen whole blood, isolated PBMCs, or DNA extracted from either sample type. A note on this clone: Its antigen is currently not known. The sample holds no much larger clone one base away, and base qualities are not on file.

TCRbeta CDR3 regions were amplified from genomic DNA using the immunoSEQ Assay, a bias-controlled multiplex PCR. On the authors' methods: The number of nucleated cells in each sample was estimated by amplification of reference gene primers within the assay. Sequence reads were collapsed and filtered to measure the absolute abundance of every unique TCRbeta CDR3 rearrangement. For each sample, productive Simpson clonality was calculated as the square root of Simpson's diversity index across productive rearrangements. TCRdb took this table from immuneACCESS and kept in-frame rearrangements with V and J called. Such tables lack part of the clones; where checked against another copy, unresolved V genes explain under half of the gap, and the rest is unexplained. That table is the source of V, J and clone size, and D and trimming were worked out from the DNA. This sample lists about 55,000 clones; less than 90% were detected once. The top ten clones comprise around 2% of the sample.

The CDR3 holds 13 amino acids from the cysteine to the phenylalanine. CDR3 DNA only is kept here, 39 bases in frame from base 1. Between the V and J ends, shortened by 8 bases and 2 bases respectively, the junction contains 12 bases. CDR1 and CDR2, looked up from the germline V gene, are LGHNA and YNFKEQ. The receptor was isolated from a woman aged 55-70 years with acute or convalescent COVID-19. Specimen: peripheral blood. This receptor chain uses TRBV4-2 and TRBJ1-2, with no confidently assigned D gene. The CDR3 protein: CASAKDGNYGYTF. The nucleotides are TGTGCCAGCGCGAAAGACGGGAACTATGGCTACACCTTC.